The sequence of this T cell receptor beta chain was determined in a study of blood T cell repertoires in COVID-19. V was cut by 0 bases and J by 5 bases, with 11 bases left in between. CDR1 and CDR2 from the germline V gene are GTSNPN and SVGIG (reference sequence). CDR3 length: 15 amino acids. The assay was immunoSEQ multiplex PCR, and TCRdb's table has in-frame clones only and misses some. The sample has 250,000 to 300,000 clones, 75% to 90% seen once. The receptor comes from a woman in her 70s with acute or convalescent COVID-19. Sequencing was carried out using peripheral blood. The gene calls are TRBV30 and TRBJ1-6; D not certain. CDR3 coding DNA: TGTGCCTGGAGTGTAGTGGCCGTTCATAATTCACCCCTCCACTTT. Its translation: CAWSVVAVHNSPLHF.